These 19 T cell receptor beta chains came from one sample sequenced in a study of cytomegalovirus exposure and HLA in healthy donors. PCR primers comprised 60 Vbeta and 13 Jbeta primers. The method was immunoSEQ multiplex PCR; TCRdb's version includes in-frame clones alone and lacks a portion of them. Of about 76,000 clones in the sample, 73% are singletons; the top ten hold about 16%. The sequenced sample was PBMCs. Receptors were obtained from a woman in her forties in good health and CMV-seropositive.

V is TRBV28 and J is TRBJ1-5; D is perhaps TRBD1 (6 bases). V gave up 5 bases and J gave up 0 bases, with 17 bases separating them. The germline V gene encodes CDR1 MDHEN and CDR2 SYDVKM. The CDR3 spans 17 residues. The CDR3 DNA reads as TGTGCCAGCAGTCTATATATTCAGGGGTATAGCAATCAGCCCCAGCATTTT. This codes for CASSLYIQGYSNQPQHF.

The genes are TRBV7-2 and TRBJ1-6; D remains ambiguous. CDR1 is SGHTA and CDR2 is FQGNSA in the germline V gene. CDR3 length: 16 residues. Trimming removed 0 bases from V and 8 bases from J, with 14 bases in between. The DNA for the CDR3 is TGTGCCAGCAGCTTAGCCCGCGCAGGCTACTATTCACCCCTCCACTTT. It is translated as CASSLARAGYYSPLHF.

The chain couples TRBV6-1 to TRBJ1-1; D perhaps matches TRBD1 (5 bases). Per germline, CDR1 MNHNS and CDR2 SASEGT. The CDR3 covers 14 residues. Trimming pared 3 bases from V and 5 bases from J, leaving 13 bases between. This chain's CDR3 is CASSEWQGSTEAFF. The CDR3 coding sequence is TGTGCCAGCAGTGAGTGGCAGGGATCGACTGAAGCTTTCTTT.

V and J are TRBV2 and TRBJ2-1; TRBD2 might be the D (5 bases). The CDR3 is 16 amino acids. Trimming cost V 6 bases and J 2 bases, with 17 bases left between them. The V gene's germline CDR1 is SNHLY and CDR2 FYNNEI. The DNA of the CDR3 is TGTGCCAGCAGAGGGAGCCCCAGATACCCCTACAATGAGCAGTTCTTC. This sequence encodes CASRGSPRYPYNEQFF.

The J gene is TRBJ1-3, the V gene TRBV4-2; 7 bases match TRBD1. CDR1 and CDR2 (germline): LGHNA, YNFKEQ. V lost 4 bases to trimming and J lost 7 bases; unmatched junction nucleotides: 7. This CDR3 region has 14 residues. CDR3 in DNA: TGTGCCAGCAGCCTAACAGGGGTCGGGAACACCATATATTTT. Translating it yields CASSLTGVGNTIYF.

The chain joins TRBV7-3 to TRBJ1-6; no reliable D call. The CDR3 runs to 17 residues. Germline lookup yields CDR1 SGHTA and CDR2 FQGTGA. V was pared by 2 bases and J by 7 bases, with 18 bases between. CDR3 region: CASSLRNLGHSNSPLHF. The CDR3 DNA reads as TGTGCCAGCAGCTTACGTAATTTGGGCCACTCCAATTCACCCCTCCACTTT.

The rearrangement uses TRBV15 and TRBJ1-6; unclear D gene. The germline gives CDR1 LNHNV, CDR2 YYDKDF (reference sequence). The CDR3 consists of 14 residues. Deletions cut 0 bases from V and 7 bases from J, with 7 bases between. CDR3 sequence reads: CATSRDRSNSPLHF. The CDR3 DNA sequence: TGTGCCACCAGCAGAGACAGGTCCAATTCACCCCTCCACTTT.

The J gene is TRBJ2-7, the V gene TRBV6-5; 7 bases line up with TRBD1. Germline loops: CDR1 MNHEY, CDR2 SVGAGI. The CDR3 spans 14 residues. V shed 6 bases and J 7 bases; nucleotides not matched to a gene: 12. The CDR3 protein is CASSIDRVPGEQYF. The CDR3 nucleotides read TGTGCCAGCAGCATCGACAGGGTCCCAGGGGAGCAGTACTTC.

This clone showed up just once. The J gene is TRBJ1-4, the V gene TRBV6-5; the D is unclear. V was pared by 6 bases and J by 3 bases, with 14 bases between. This CDR3 spans 15 amino acids. The germline gives CDR1 MNHEY, CDR2 SVGAGI. The CDR3 bases are TGTGCCAGCAGGGGAATTGAGGGAGCTAATGAAAAACTGTTTTTT. It specifies CASRGIEGANEKLFF.

This clone was detected a few times. V usage is TRBV7-8 and J usage is TRBJ2-2; D call uncertain. Germline loops: CDR1 SGHVS, CDR2 FQNEAQ. The length of the CDR3 is 15 residues. V lost 1 base, J lost 8 bases, and 14 bases lay in between. CDR3 in DNA: TGTGCCAGCAGCTTAGGGCCCCTTTTCTCGGGGGAGCTGTTTTTT. Protein: CASSLGPLFSGELFF.

The V gene is TRBV7-2, the J gene TRBJ2-2; D may be TRBD1 (5 bases). The CDR3 is 15 amino acids. CDR1 is SGHTA, CDR2 FQGNSA, per germline. V shed 6 bases and J shed 0 bases, with 11 bases lying between them. In DNA, the CDR3 is TGTGCCAGCAGTCCCAGACAGACGAACACCGGGGAGCTGTTTTTT. Translation: CASSPRQTNTGELFF. Full variable domain (remainder filled in from reference TRBV7-2 and TRBJ2-2): GAGVSQSPSNKVTEKGKDVELRCDPISGHTALYWYRQSLGQGLEFLIYFQGNSAPDKSGLPSDRFSAERTGGSVSTLTIQRTQQEDSAVYLCASSPRQTNTGELFFGEGSRLTVL.

The chain combines TRBV15 with TRBJ1-2; TRBD1 agrees at 7 bases. The germline V gene has CDR1 LNHNV and CDR2 YYDKDF (reference sequence). This CDR3 spans 14 amino acids. With V trimmed by 7 bases and J by 0 bases, 5 bases remained unmatched. Here the CDR3 reads CATNTGATNYGYTF. The CDR3 DNA sequence: TGTGCCACCAACACAGGGGCCACTAACTATGGCTACACCTTC.

The chain joins TRBV5-1 to TRBJ1-1; 8 nucleotides match TRBD1. The CDR3 covers 13 residues. The V gene's germline CDR1 is SGHRS and CDR2 YFSETQ. V lost 4 bases and J lost 4; bases outside the gene matches: 3. DNA for the CDR3: TGCGCCAGCAGCCCTGGACAGGGCACTGAAGCTTTCTTT. It codes for CASSPGQGTEAFF.

This chain uses TRBV7-9 with TRBJ1-3; maybe TRBD1 (6 bases). Trimming removed 6 bases from V and 4 bases from J, with 16 bases in between. This CDR3 has 15 residues. The germline CDR1 and CDR2 sequences are SEHNR and FQNEAQ (reference sequence). CDR3 bases: TGTGCCAGCAGGGGTTTCAGGGGAACGGGAAACACCATATATTTT. It specifies CASRGFRGTGNTIYF.

This chain connects TRBV29-1 to TRBJ1-2; D is possibly TRBD1 (5 bases). Per germline, CDR1 SQVTM and CDR2 ANQGSEA. V was shortened by 1 base and J by 7 bases, with 16 bases between the two germline ends. CDR3 length: 14 residues. The CDR3 sequence is CSVEVWGGAGGYTF. The DNA of the CDR3 is TGCAGCGTTGAAGTTTGGGGGGGAGCGGGTGGCTACACCTTC.

The chain joins TRBV2 to TRBJ1-1, with a weak D call TRBD1 (5 bases). V dropped 8 bases and J dropped 4 bases, with 8 bases sitting between them. Per the germline V gene, CDR1 is SNHLY and CDR2 is FYNNEI. The CDR3 loop spans 11 amino acids. CDR3 residues: CASWGGTEAFF. The CDR3 nucleotides are TGTGCCAGCTGGGGGGGCACTGAAGCTTTCTTT.

This sequence joins TRBV5-6 and TRBJ2-3; D possibly corresponds to TRBD2 (6 bases). In germline, CDR1 is SGHDT, CDR2 YYEEEE. Trimming left V 0 bases short and J 4 bases short, with 12 bases between. The CDR3 loop spans 15 amino acids. DNA of the CDR3: TGTGCCAGCAGCTTGGGACTAGGTCTTCCAGATACGCAGTATTTT. It translates to CASSLGLGLPDTQYF. Using reference TRBV5-6 and TRBJ2-3 for the parts outside the CDR3, the full variable domain is DAGVTQSPTHLIKTRGQQVTLRCSPKSGHDTVSWYQQALGQGPQFIFQYYEEEERQRGNFPDRFSGHQFPNYSSELNVNALLLGDSALYLCASSLGLGLPDTQYFGPGTRLTVL.

The chain joins TRBV4-3 to TRBJ2-1; 12 nucleotides align to TRBD2. The CDR3 sequence is 19 residues long. The V and J ends lost 0 bases and 4 bases, in that order; junction bases with no gene match: 10. Germline values: CDR1 LGHNA, CDR2 YSLEER. CDR3 nucleotide sequence: TGCGCCAGCAGCCAAGATTCGGCTAGCGGGAGGGCCTGGTACAATGAGCAGTTCTTC. Residues: CASSQDSASGRAWYNEQFF.

The chain carries TRBV7-2 and TRBJ2-3, with 8 bases that match TRBD2. This CDR3 has 18 amino acids. V was clipped by 5 bases and J by 2 bases; unmatched bases: 15. CDR1 and CDR2 (germline): SGHTA, FQGNSA. Here the CDR3 reads CASSPSVGRAILTDTQYF. CDR3 nucleotide sequence: TGTGCCAGCAGCCCTAGCGTCGGGAGGGCTATTCTCACAGATACGCAGTATTTT. Together with reference TRBV7-2 and TRBJ2-3, the CDR3 gives the full variable domain: GAGVSQSPSNKVTEKGKDVELRCDPISGHTALYWYRQSLGQGLEFLIYFQGNSAPDKSGLPSDRFSAERTGGSVSTLTIQRTQQEDSAVYLCASSPSVGRAILTDTQYFGPGTRLTVL.